The 22 T cell receptor beta chains in this list originate from one sample, sequenced in a study of T cells after yellow fever vaccination. MiXCR, applied by TCRdb to the 5' RACE reads, yields one record per CDR3 protein. The table shows under 700,000 distinct CDR3 sequences, with around a sixth occurring only once. Sequencing was performed on PBMCs, taken 5 days after the first yellow fever vaccination. The receptors derive from a man between 18 and 35 years old who received the YFV17D yellow fever vaccine.

This clonotype was observed a few times. This chain uses TRBV5-1 with TRBJ2-5; D may match TRBD1 or TRBD2 (5 bases each). The CDR3 runs to 16 residues. V lost 3 bases, J lost 2 bases, and 17 bases lay in between. CDR1 SGHRS and CDR2 YFSETQ come from the germline V gene. The chain's CDR3 is CASSYVAGTPQETQYF. The CDR3 DNA sequence: TGCGCCAGCAGCTATGTGGCAGGGACGCCTCAAGAGACCCAGTACTTC.

This clonotype has only a few counts. This sequence joins TRBV6-2 or TRBV6-3 and TRBJ1-1, with D unclear. V lost 6 bases to trimming and J lost 5 bases, with 7 bases between them. The CDR3 has 11 residues. Per germline, CDR1 MNHEY and CDR2 SVGEGT. CDR3 nucleotides: TGTGCCAGCAGATCGGATACTGAAGCTTTCTTT. This sequence encodes CASRSDTEAFF.

Only a few counts were recorded for this clonotype. V usage is TRBV20-1 and J usage is TRBJ2-1; D is undetermined. Germline CDR1 is DFQATT and CDR2 is SNEGSKA (reference sequence). V lost 2 bases to trimming and J lost 8 bases, with 13 bases between them. The CDR3 covers 13 residues. CDR3 sequence reads: CSARNFRVDEQFF. The CDR3 nucleotides are TGCAGTGCTAGAAACTTTCGTGTGGATGAGCAGTTCTTC.

In this sample, this clonotype turned up a few times. Here the CDR3 DNA reads TGTGCCAGCAGCCCAACCCCTAGCGGGGGCGATACGCAGTATTTT. Protein sequence: CASSPTPSGGDTQYF. V usage is TRBV7-2 and J usage is TRBJ2-3; TRBD2 matches at 10 bases. CDR1 is SGHTA, CDR2 FQGNSA, per germline. The CDR3 runs to 15 residues. Germline trimming cut 5 bases from V and 6 bases from J; bases unmatched to any gene: 8.

This rearrangement joins TRBV5-4 to TRBJ2-1; the match to TRBD2 covers 8 bases. The CDR3 contains 16 residues. Germline V CDR1 and CDR2: SGHNT, YYREEE (reference sequence). The V and J ends lost 3 bases and 4 bases, in that order; junction bases with no gene match: 9. The CDR3: CASSSKLAEDYNEQFF. The CDR3 nucleotides are TGTGCCAGCAGCTCGAAACTAGCGGAAGATTACAATGAGCAGTTCTTC.

This clonotype has only a few counts. The rearrangement links TRBV7-2 to TRBJ2-3; TRBD2 matches 10 bases. Per the germline V gene, CDR1 is SGHTA and CDR2 is FQGNSA. After removal of 3 bases from V and 1 base from J, the junction contained 7 bases not matched to a gene. The CDR3 covers 17 residues. CDR3 in DNA: TGTGCCAGCAGCTTCCTAGCGGGGGAGTGGGGCACAGATACGCAGTATTTT. Amino acid sequence: CASSFLAGEWGTDTQYF.

This clonotype was counted between two and nine times. V usage is TRBV11-1 and J usage is TRBJ1-4, with no clear D. This CDR3 is 18 amino acids long. The germline V gene has CDR1 SGHAT and CDR2 FQDESV (reference sequence). The V gene lost 1 base and the J gene lost 2 bases, with 17 bases spanning the gap. CDR3 coding DNA: TGTGCCAGCAGCTTAGATGCAGGAGCCCCTTCGACTAATGAAAAACTGTTTTTT. This translates into CASSLDAGAPSTNEKLFF.

This clonotype has only a few counts. The chain links TRBV12-3 or TRBV12-4 to TRBJ1-2, with a possible D match to TRBD1 (5 bases). V lost 5 bases and J lost 1, with 14 bases in between. The CDR3 spans 15 residues. The CDR3 loop is CASSRRDSINYGYTF. CDR3 DNA: TGTGCCAGCAGTCGCCGGGACTCAATTAACTATGGCTACACCTTC.

V gene TRBV6-2 or TRBV6-3 combines with J gene TRBJ2-7; maybe TRBD1 (5 bases). V was shortened by 2 bases and J by 2 bases, with 16 bases between the two germline ends. CDR1 is MNHEY, CDR2 SVGEGT, per germline. The CDR3 contains 16 residues. DNA for the CDR3: TGTGCCAGCAGTTACGGTCCTGACAGAAAAACCTACGAGCAGTACGTC. It codes for CASSYGPDRKTYEQYV.

This clonotype showed up just a few times. The chain recombines TRBV29-1 with TRBJ2-2; 8 bases are shared with TRBD1. The germline CDR1 and CDR2 sequences are SQVTM and ANQGSEA. The CDR3 totals 15 residues. V trimming: 6 bases; J trimming: 6 bases; junction bases outside the gene matches: 12. The CDR3 loop reads CSVRSDRDSPGELFF. CDR3 nucleotides: TGCAGCGTCCGGTCGGACAGGGATAGTCCCGGGGAGCTGTTTTTT.

The J gene is TRBJ2-7, the V gene TRBV29-1; 9 bases map to TRBD2. The CDR3 extends over 14 amino acids. Per the germline V gene, CDR1 is SQVTM and CDR2 is ANQGSEA. Trimming took 3 bases from V and 5 from J; bases not matched to a gene: 8. Written as DNA, the CDR3 is TGCAGCGTTGATGTTAATAGCGGGGGCGACGAGCAGTACTTC. This encodes CSVDVNSGGDEQYF.

The chain has TRBV12-3 or TRBV12-4 and TRBJ1-5, with TRBD1 as a possible D gene (5 bases). The CDR3 runs to 13 residues. Trimming took 3 bases from V and 7 from J, leaving 10 bases between them. The CDR3: CASSFNEGQPQHF. CDR3 nucleotide sequence: TGTGCCAGCAGTTTCAATGAGGGGCAGCCCCAGCATTTT.

This clonotype was observed a handful of times. The gene calls are TRBV29-1 and TRBJ1-2; no clear D. CDR1 SQVTM and CDR2 ANQGSEA come from the germline V gene. The CDR3 runs to 12 residues. V gave up 0 bases and J gave up 8 bases, with 10 bases separating them. CDR3 sequence: CSVEETVDGYTF. Written as DNA, the CDR3 is TGCAGCGTTGAAGAAACGGTAGACGGCTACACCTTC.

The V call is TRBV7-9, the J call TRBJ2-7, with D uncertain. From germline, CDR1 is SEHNR and CDR2 FQNEAQ (reference sequence). CDR3 size: 14 residues. Trimming shortened V by 5 bases and J by 2 bases, and 13 bases separated the two germline ends. The CDR3 sequence is CASSPPGSPYEQYV. Written as DNA, the CDR3 is TGTGCCAGCAGCCCTCCGGGCTCCCCCTACGAGCAGTACGTC.

This sequence joins TRBV5-1 and TRBJ2-3; perhaps TRBD1 as D (6 bases). The CDR3 sequence is 17 residues long. Trimming stripped 1 base from V and 1 base from J, with 16 bases between. The germline gives CDR1 SGHRS, CDR2 YFSETQ. The CDR3 nucleotides read TGCGCCAGCAGCTTGCTCCCGGCGGACAGTCGCACAGATACGCAGTATTTT. Encoded protein: CASSLLPADSRTDTQYF.

The J gene is TRBJ2-2, the V gene TRBV5-6; a possible D gene is TRBD1 (6 bases). The CDR3 extends over 17 amino acids. V lost 1 base and J lost 4, with 17 bases in between. From germline, CDR1 is SGHDT and CDR2 YYEEEE. CDR3 bases: TGTGCCAGCAGCTTGCTAGGCGGACAGCTCTCCACCGGGGAGCTGTTTTTT. Protein product: CASSLLGGQLSTGELFF.

The chain uses TRBV10-3 and TRBJ2-3, with 10 nucleotides matching TRBD1. CDR3 length equals 18 residues. V dropped 4 bases and J dropped 2; count of bases not matched to a gene: 12. The germline V gene has CDR1 ENHRY and CDR2 SYGVKD. CDR3 sequence: CAISGGPGQGSPTDTQYF. For the CDR3, the DNA is TGTGCCATCAGTGGGGGACCGGGACAGGGGTCACCCACAGATACGCAGTATTTT.

This clonotype was found a few times. CDR3 amino acids: CASSESRGWDTEAFF. CDR3 nucleotides: TGCGCCAGCAGTGAGTCTCGGGGGTGGGACACTGAAGCTTTCTTT. This rearrangement joins TRBV10-1 to TRBJ1-1; D may be TRBD1 (5 bases). This CDR3 has 15 residues. Germline assignment: CDR1 WNHNN and CDR2 SYGVQD (reference sequence). Between the trimmed V and J ends, which lost 0 bases and 3 bases, there was a span of 11 bases.

The table lists this clonotype with a few counts. The chain joins TRBV4-1 to TRBJ2-7, with D perhaps TRBD1 (5 bases). V was trimmed by 4 bases and J by 0 bases, leaving 10 bases between them. Germline V CDR1 and CDR2: MGHRA, YSYEKL. This CDR3 contains 14 residues. The CDR3 loop is CASSLDSTSYEQYF. The CDR3 DNA sequence: TGCGCCAGCAGCCTCGACAGCACCTCCTACGAGCAGTACTTC.

This clonotype was picked up a small number of times. The V call is TRBV5-5, the J call TRBJ2-3; 7 nucleotides line up with TRBD1. The CDR3 covers 16 residues. From germline, CDR1 is SGHKS and CDR2 YYEKEE (reference sequence). The trim removed 0 bases at V and 2 bases at J, leaving 6 bases unmatched. CDR3 amino acids: CASSLAGTASTDTQYF. The CDR3 coding sequence is TGTGCCAGCAGCTTGGCCGGGACAGCTTCCACAGATACGCAGTATTTT. Filled out from reference TRBV5-5 and TRBJ2-3, the complete variable domain reads DAGVTQSPTHLIKTRGQQVTLRCSPISGHKSVSWYQQVLGQGPQFIFQYYEKEERGRGNFPDRFSARQFPNYSSELNVNALLLGDSALYLCASSLAGTASTDTQYFGPGTRLTVL.

The chain joins TRBV19 to TRBJ1-5; D might be TRBD1 (5 bases). CDR1 LNHDA and CDR2 SQIVND come from the germline V gene (reference sequence). Trimming removed 3 bases from V and 3 bases from J, with 18 bases in between. The length of the CDR3 is 17 residues. The CDR3, as DNA: TGTGCCAGTAGTATCAGAAACGTCAGGGTGATCAATCAGCCCCAGCATTTT. Translation: CASSIRNVRVINQPQHF.

This clonotype appeared a few times. The CDR3 reads CASSFDFSYNEQFF. CDR3 in DNA: TGTGCCAGCAGCTTCGACTTCTCCTACAATGAGCAGTTCTTC. The chain employs TRBV11-1 and TRBJ2-1; D is uncertain. Looked up from germline, CDR1 is SGHAT and CDR2 is FQDESV (reference sequence). This CDR3 contains 14 residues. Trimming pared 3 bases from V and 0 bases from J, leaving 6 bases between.